The 6 T cell receptor beta chains below come from one sample, sequenced in a study of blood T cell repertoires in COVID-19. Assay used: immunoSEQ multiplex PCR; TCRdb lists only in-frame clones, some missing. The profile shows 200,000 or so clones, around nine tenths of them singletons. Source material: peripheral blood. These receptors came from a man between 60 and 75 years old with acute or convalescent COVID-19.

The chain couples TRBV13 to TRBJ1-5, with D maybe TRBD1 (5 bases). Germline CDR1 and CDR2: PRHDT and FYEKMQ (reference sequence). V was cut by 0 bases and J by 3 bases, with 9 bases left in between. This CDR3 spans 15 amino acids. The CDR3 protein is CASSLGGLPNQPQHF. The CDR3 nucleotides are TGTGCCAGCAGCTTAGGGGGGCTCCCCAATCAGCCCCAGCATTTT.

The rearrangement joins TRBV4-3 to TRBJ1-1; tentatively, D is TRBD1 (5 bases). Between the trimmed V and J ends, which lost 0 bases and 5 bases, there was a span of 10 bases. CDR3 size: 14 residues. Germline V CDR1 and CDR2: LGHNA, YSLEER. CDR3 bases: TGCGCCAGCAGCCAAGATGCAGGGTTGACTGAAGCTTTCTTT. Translated, it gives CASSQDAGLTEAFF.

The chain uses TRBV9 and TRBJ1-6, with a weak D call TRBD1 (5 bases). The CDR3 length is 15 residues. Germline CDR1 is SGDLS and CDR2 is YYNGEE. V was clipped by 4 bases and J by 9 bases, with 17 bases between them. This CDR3 is CASSPQTAPGSPLHF. CDR3 sequence (DNA): TGTGCCAGCAGCCCGCAGACAGCCCCCGGTTCACCCCTCCACTTT.

This chain connects TRBV19 to TRBJ1-4; D is undetermined. Trimming took off 7 bases at V and 4 bases at J, with 16 bases between the two ends. Germline V gene lookup returns CDR1 LNHDA and CDR2 SQIVND (reference sequence). The length of the CDR3 is 15 residues. The CDR3 loop reads CASMNSGRINEKLFF. The DNA for the CDR3 is TGTGCCAGTATGAATTCCGGGAGGATTAATGAAAAACTGTTTTTT.

The chain carries TRBV6-5 and TRBJ1-3; TRBD1 matches at 7 bases. CDR1 MNHEY and CDR2 SVGAGI come from the germline V gene. V shed 6 bases, J shed 0 bases, and the junction held 5 bases outside the gene matches. The CDR3 loop spans 15 amino acids. CDR3 amino acids: CASSQGQYSGNTIYF. CDR3 bases: TGTGCCAGCAGCCAGGGACAGTACTCTGGAAACACCATATATTTT.

The chain links TRBV27 to TRBJ2-7; 10 bases fit TRBD1. Germline V gene lookup returns CDR1 MNHEY and CDR2 SMNVEV (reference sequence). The CDR3 is 15 residues long. The V segment lost 2 bases and the J segment 2 bases; nucleotides outside the gene matches: 3. The CDR3 DNA follows: TGTGCCAGCAGTTTAGACGGGACAGGGGCCTACGAGCAGTACTTC. Protein sequence: CASSLDGTGAYEQYF.